What follows are 6 T cell receptor beta chains derived from one specimen sequenced in a study of blood T cell repertoires in COVID-19. The assay was immunoSEQ multiplex PCR, and TCRdb's table has in-frame clones only and misses some. The table shows approximately 300,000 clones, with approximately 86% occurring only once. What was sequenced was peripheral blood. These receptor sequences come from a woman in her forties or fifties with active or convalescent COVID-19.

This sequence joins TRBV3-1 (or the pseudogene TRBV3-2) and TRBJ2-3; TRBD2 matches 9 bases. This CDR3 is 17 amino acids long. CDR1 is LGHDT and CDR2 is YNNKEL in the germline V gene (reference sequence). After removal of 2 bases from V and 2 bases from J, the junction contained 8 bases not matched to a gene. CDR3 nucleotide sequence: TGTGCCAGCAGCCAACCGAAGGGACTAGCTTACACAGATACGCAGTATTTT. It is translated as CASSQPKGLAYTDTQYF.

The gene calls are TRBV5-1 and TRBJ2-7; 13 positions agree with TRBD2. This CDR3 has 19 residues. Germline-derived CDR1 and CDR2 are SGHRS and YFSETQ. Trimming took 4 bases from V and 5 from J; bases not matched to a gene: 18. The CDR3 loop reads CASSLELAGGSSVLHEQYF. DNA of the CDR3: TGCGCCAGCAGCCTGGAACTAGCGGGAGGGTCCAGCGTTCTCCACGAGCAGTACTTC.

This chain's CDR3 is CASRTGPTGELFF. In DNA, the CDR3 is TGTGCCAGCAGGACAGGGCCGACCGGGGAGCTGTTTTTT. The chain uses TRBV12-3 or TRBV12-4 and TRBJ2-2; 7 bases are a match to TRBD1. The CDR3 contains 13 residues. Trimming cost V 6 bases and J 5 bases; bases outside gene matches: 3.

Remarks on this clone: A junction end diverges from the germline sequence, so it may reflect a read error. The V call is TRBV19, the J call TRBJ2-2, with D possibly being TRBD1 (6 bases). Germline CDR1 LNHDA, CDR2 SQIVND (reference sequence). The CDR3 spans 16 residues. The CDR3 region has the DNA TGTGCCAGTAGTCTAGAACCTGGGACACTTACCGGGGAGCTGTTTTTT. It codes for CASSLEPGTLTGELFF.

J is TRBJ1-2 and V is TRBV9; 11 bases agree with TRBD1. This CDR3 is 14 amino acids long. V trimming: 3 bases; J trimming: 4 bases; junction bases outside the gene matches: 2. Germline CDR1 SGDLS, CDR2 YYNGEE. The CDR3: CASSGTGGGYGYTF. The CDR3 nucleotides read TGTGCCAGCAGCGGGACAGGGGGCGGCTATGGCTACACCTTC.

This sequence joins TRBV29-1 and TRBJ1-2; D might be TRBD1 (6 bases). Germline-derived CDR1 and CDR2 are SQVTM and ANQGSEA. The CDR3 consists of 15 residues. Trimming left V 0 bases short and J 8 bases short, with 19 bases between. The DNA for the CDR3 is TGCAGCGTTGAAGATCTATTTGCGGGGGCGAGAGGCTACACCTTC. Protein product: CSVEDLFAGARGYTF.